This TCR beta chain is from a study of T cells after yellow fever vaccination. Per the germline V gene, CDR1 is SGHRS and CDR2 is YFSETQ. Trimming shortened V by 4 bases and J by 4 bases, and 11 bases separated the two germline ends. This CDR3 comprises 14 residues. TCRdb processed the 5' RACE reads anew with MiXCR; each CDR3 protein has one entry. In the table there are hundreds of thousands of distinct CDR3 sequences, 21% of which are singletons. This clonotype was observed once. This rearrangement joins TRBV5-1 to TRBJ2-2; the D is unclear. The starting material was PBMCs, obtained roughly 20 days after the first yellow fever vaccination. The source is a young man who received the YFV17D yellow fever vaccine. The CDR3 spells CASSGRQTTGELFF. CDR3 nucleotides: TGCGCCAGCAGCGGACGGCAAACCACCGGGGAGCTGTTTTTT.